Below, 20 T cell receptor beta chains from the same sample are listed, as sequenced in a study of Ad26.COV2.S vaccination and SARS-CoV-2 variants. Only in-frame clones appear in the TCRdb table, and some are missing; sequencing was by immunoSEQ multiplex PCR. The sample lists hundreds of thousands of clones; 65% to 90% were seen once. The sample's treatment: about 20 received Ad26.COV2.S at low or high dose, single or two shots; 5 received placebo; per-sample allocation not given. Sampling was done on day 63 after the first vaccine or placebo injection. Here the sequenced sample was peripheral blood, taken in a trial of Ad26.COV2.S vaccine versus placebo. Source of these receptors: a person aged 18 to 59 who received the Ad26.COV2.S COVID-19 vaccine or a placebo.

The chain links TRBV9 to TRBJ2-5, with TRBD1 matching over 9 bases. V dropped 4 bases and J dropped 2; count of bases not matched to a gene: 6. Germline V gene sequence: CDR1 SGDLS, CDR2 YYNGEE. CDR3 length equals 15 residues. CDR3 DNA: TGTGCCAGCAGCCTCCGGGACAGGGAACAAGAGACCCAGTACTTC. As protein: CASSLRDREQETQYF.

This clone was counted a single time. This chain joins TRBV6-6 and TRBJ2-3; D tentatively fits TRBD1 or TRBD2 (6 bases each). Germline V gives CDR1 MNHNY, CDR2 SVGAGI (reference sequence). The CDR3 totals 15 residues. V lost 4 bases, J lost 3 bases, and 14 bases lay in between. DNA of the CDR3: TGTGCCAGCAGTTCCACGGGGGCCCCAACAGATACGCAGTATTTT. It codes for CASSSTGAPTDTQYF.

The genes are TRBV25-1 and TRBJ1-4, with D perhaps matching TRBD1 (5 bases). Germline V gene lookup returns CDR1 MGHDK and CDR2 SYGVNS. The CDR3 extends over 14 amino acids. With 4 bases removed from V and 1 base from J, the gap between germline ends came to 7 bases. CDR3 coding DNA: TGTGCCAGCAGTGTTGGGGGAACTAATGAAAAACTGTTTTTT. Translated: CASSVGGTNEKLFF.

The table lists this clone with a count of one. The chain carries TRBV19 and TRBJ2-1, with D unclear. Trimming took 2 bases from V and 0 from J, leaving 5 bases between them. Germline values: CDR1 LNHDA, CDR2 SQIVND (reference sequence). The CDR3 is made up of 14 amino acids. CDR3 region: CASSISSSYNEQFF. CDR3 coding DNA: TGTGCCAGTAGTATAAGCAGCTCCTACAATGAGCAGTTCTTC.

The chain recombines TRBV4-3 with TRBJ2-3; TRBD2 agrees at 14 bases. This CDR3 has 18 residues. Per the germline V gene, CDR1 is LGHNA and CDR2 is YSLEER. After removal of 0 bases from V and 2 bases from J, the junction contained 4 bases not matched to a gene. The DNA of the CDR3 is TGCGCCAGCAGCCAAGATCCGACTAGCGGGGGGGTCACAGATACGCAGTATTTT. Its protein is CASSQDPTSGGVTDTQYF.

The genes are TRBV9 and TRBJ1-1; D uncertain. The CDR3 is 14 amino acids. Germline CDR1 is SGDLS and CDR2 is YYNGEE. Trimming took off 5 bases at V and 6 bases at J, with 17 bases between the two ends. The CDR3: CASSRGGLTAEAFF. The CDR3 coding sequence is TGTGCCAGCAGTCGAGGAGGGCTAACGGCTGAAGCTTTCTTT. Filled out from reference TRBV9 and TRBJ1-1, the complete variable domain reads DSGVTQTPKHLITATGQRVTLRCSPRSGDLSVYWYQQSLDQGLQFLIQYYNGEERAKGNILERFSAQQFPDLHSELNLSSLELGDSALYFCASSRGGLTAEAFFGQGTRLTVV.

The CDR3 sequence is CASSQHRESNQPQHF. CDR3 DNA: TGTGCCAGCAGCCAACACAGGGAAAGCAATCAGCCCCAGCATTTT. The rearrangement joins TRBV4-2 to TRBJ1-5, with a possible D match to TRBD1 (6 bases). Germline V gene sequence: CDR1 LGHNA, CDR2 YNFKEQ. The CDR3 has 15 residues. V was cut by 2 bases and J by 1 base, with 9 bases left in between.

The chain couples TRBV19 to TRBJ1-4; 10 nucleotides agree with TRBD1. Germline V gene lookup returns CDR1 LNHDA and CDR2 SQIVND (reference sequence). This CDR3 contains 14 residues. After removal of 8 bases from V and 8 bases from J, the junction contained 8 bases not matched to a gene. The CDR3 DNA reads TGTGCCAGTGAAGACAGGGGGCTTGACGAAAAACTGTTTTTT. Translating gives CASEDRGLDEKLFF.

This chain joins TRBV7-8 and TRBJ2-3; unclear D gene. This CDR3 comprises 12 residues. V shed 1 base and J shed 8 bases, with 7 bases lying between them. CDR1 is SGHVS and CDR2 is FQNEAQ in the germline V gene. In DNA form, the CDR3 reads TGTGCCAGCAGCTTAGAGGAATTTACGCAGTATTTT. Translation: CASSLEEFTQYF.

The chain links TRBV19 to TRBJ1-1; D remains ambiguous. Germline CDR1 and CDR2: LNHDA and SQIVND (reference sequence). Deletions cut 4 bases from V and 0 bases from J, with 15 bases between. This CDR3 region has 16 residues. Here the CDR3 reads CASSRRGFNLNTEAFF. The CDR3 DNA is TGTGCCAGTAGTAGGCGGGGATTCAACTTGAACACTGAAGCTTTCTTT. Complete variable domain (other parts from reference TRBV19 and TRBJ1-1): DGGITQSPKYLFRKEGQNVTLSCEQNLNHDAMYWYRQDPGQGLRLIYYSQIVNDFQKGDIAEGYSVSREKKESFPLTVTSAQKNPTAFYLCASSRRGFNLNTEAFFGQGTRLTVV.

V is TRBV27 and J is TRBJ2-7, with 9 nucleotides matching TRBD2. Trimming removed 5 bases from V and 4 bases from J; junction bases left unmatched: 12. Germline V lookup: CDR1 MNHEY, CDR2 SMNVEV (reference sequence). The CDR3 loop spans 16 amino acids. The CDR3 loop is CASSGALGREGYEQYF. CDR3 nucleotides: TGTGCCAGCAGTGGGGCCCTGGGGCGGGAGGGTTACGAGCAGTACTTC.

The chain combines TRBV7-9 with TRBJ2-1, with 15 nucleotides matching TRBD2. The germline CDR1 and CDR2 sequences are SEHNR and FQNEAQ (reference sequence). CDR3 size: 18 residues. V lost 2 bases, J lost 3 bases, and 5 bases stayed unmatched. CDR3 in amino acids: CASSLPWTSGRVYNEQFF. The CDR3 DNA reads as TGTGCCAGCAGCTTACCTTGGACTAGCGGGAGGGTCTACAATGAGCAGTTCTTC.

The chain has TRBV6-4 and TRBJ1-2, with TRBD1 identical over 7 bases. The CDR3 length is 14 residues. The V and J ends lost 0 bases and 4 bases, in that order; junction bases with no gene match: 2. Germline V gene lookup returns CDR1 MRHNA and CDR2 SNTAGT. CDR3 sequence (DNA): TGTGCCAGCAGTGACTCGACAGGGCGCTATGGCTACACCTTC. This encodes CASSDSTGRYGYTF.

This chain connects TRBV4-3 to TRBJ2-4; 7 bases are shared with TRBD1. The CDR3 spans 18 residues. The germline V gene has CDR1 LGHNA and CDR2 YSLEER. J was trimmed by 3 bases and V by 0 bases; bases with no gene match: 11. The CDR3 region has the DNA TGCGCCAGCAGCCAAGATACAGGGGTAGGGTTGGGCAAAAACATTCAGTACTTC. Translated, it gives CASSQDTGVGLGKNIQYF.

The J gene is TRBJ2-4, the V gene TRBV28; maybe TRBD1 (5 bases). Looked up from germline, CDR1 is MDHEN and CDR2 is SYDVKM. This CDR3 is built from 16 residues. V was cut by 1 base and J by 6 bases, with 16 bases left in between. CDR3: CASSLFQGAVGNIQYF. In DNA form, the CDR3 reads TGTGCCAGCAGTTTATTTCAGGGCGCGGTGGGAAACATTCAGTACTTC.

The genes are TRBV5-8 and TRBJ2-7; 9 nucleotides match TRBD2. After removal of 6 bases from V and 2 bases from J, the junction contained 9 bases not matched to a gene. CDR3 size: 15 residues. Per germline, CDR1 SGHTS and CDR2 YDEGEE. The CDR3 sequence: CASTSLAGDPYEQYF. In DNA form, the CDR3 reads TGTGCCAGCACCTCCTTAGCGGGGGATCCCTACGAGCAGTACTTC.

The gene calls are TRBV15 and TRBJ1-5; D remains ambiguous. The CDR3 is 17 residues long. Germline V gene data show CDR1 as LNHNV and CDR2 as YYDKDF (reference sequence). V dropped 3 bases and J dropped 0 bases, with 15 bases sitting between them. CDR3 nucleotide sequence: TGTGCCACCAGCAGGGTCACCCCGGAATATAGCAATCAGCCCCAGCATTTT. Translated: CATSRVTPEYSNQPQHF. The full variable domain, rest sourced from reference TRBV15 and TRBJ1-5, is DAMVIQNPRYQVTQFGKPVTLSCSQTLNHNVMYWYQQKSSQAPKLLFHYYDKDFNNEADTPDNFQSRRPNTSFCFLDIRSPGLGDTAMYLCATSRVTPEYSNQPQHFGDGTRLSIL.

V is TRBV11-2 and J is TRBJ2-7; maybe TRBD2 (6 bases). V was clipped by 4 bases and J by 1 base, with 14 bases between them. Germline loops: CDR1 SGHAT, CDR2 FQNNGV. The CDR3 covers 15 residues. The DNA of the CDR3 is TGTGCCAGCAGCTCACCGGGACTCTTATCCTACGAGCAGTACTTC. It translates to CASSSPGLLSYEQYF.

The chain couples TRBV11-2 to TRBJ1-4, with TRBD1 matching 9 bases. Germline V gene sequence: CDR1 SGHAT, CDR2 FQNNGV. This CDR3 comprises 15 residues. The V gene end was trimmed by 8 bases and the J gene end by 5 bases; junction bases not matched to a gene: 9. The CDR3 coding sequence is TGTGCCAGCGTCGGGTTGACAGGGGGGAATGAAAAACTGTTTTTT. It yields the protein CASVGLTGGNEKLFF. Full variable domain (remainder filled in from reference TRBV11-2 and TRBJ1-4): EAGVAQSPRYKIIEKRQSVAFWCNPISGHATLYWYQQILGQGPKLLIQFQNNGVVDDSQLPKDRFSAERLKGVDSTLKIQPAKLEDSAVYLCASVGLTGGNEKLFFGSGTQLSVL.

The chain is built from TRBV7-9 and TRBJ1-2; possibly TRBD1 for D (5 bases). V shed 5 bases and J shed 1 base, with 11 bases lying between them. This CDR3 comprises 14 residues. CDR1 SEHNR and CDR2 FQNEAQ come from the germline V gene (reference sequence). As DNA, the CDR3 is TGTGCCAGCAGCACGGGACCAAGTAACTATGGCTACACCTTC. It is translated as CASSTGPSNYGYTF. The full variable domain, rest sourced from reference TRBV7-9 and TRBJ1-2, is DTGVSQNPRHKITKRGQNVTFRCDPISEHNRLYWYRQTLGQGPEFLTYFQNEAQLEKSRLLSDRFSAERPKGSFSTLEIQRTEQGDSAMYLCASSTGPSNYGYTFGSGTRLTVV.